This T cell receptor beta chain was observed in a study of T cell changes during pregnancy in multiple sclerosis. The protocol was immunoSEQ multiplex PCR, while the TCRdb copy is restricted to in-frame clones and leaves out a portion. The table lists around 40,000 clones, over 80% of them singletons. Germline CDR1 is SGHTA and CDR2 is FQGNSA. V dropped 2 bases and J dropped 8 bases, with 12 bases sitting between them. CDR3 length: 14 amino acids. The TCR sequence derives from a female donor with multiple sclerosis, enrolled in a pregnancy study. This chain uses TRBV7-2 with TRBJ1-4; D is unresolved. The specimen was CD4+ T cells from peripheral blood mononuclear cells, collected before pregnancy. CDR3 nucleotides: TGTGCCAGCAGCTTAAGCAGGATTGGCGAAAAACTGTTTTTT. It translates to CASSLSRIGEKLFF. The whole variable domain, remainder taken from reference TRBV7-2 and TRBJ1-4, is GAGVSQSPSNKVTEKGKDVELRCDPISGHTALYWYRQSLGQGLEFLIYFQGNSAPDKSGLPSDRFSAERTGGSVSTLTIQRTQQEDSAVYLCASSLSRIGEKLFFGSGTQLSVL.